This T cell receptor beta chain is drawn from a study of shared clonotypes between healthy human individuals. Terminally differentiated effector memory CD45RA+ cells were excluded by CCR7 positive selection of CD45RO-negative cells. Only in-frame clones appear in the TCRdb table, and some are missing; sequencing was by immunoSEQ multiplex PCR. The table records about 2 million clones, 85% to 95% of them present only once. The CDR3 has 16 residues. The V end was cut by 0 bases, the J end by 1 base, with 12 bases between. The germline CDR1 and CDR2 sequences are SGHVS and FQNEAQ. The sample comprised naive CD8+ T cells sorted from blood. The V call is TRBV7-8, the J call TRBJ2-5, with a tentative D call TRBD1 (6 bases). The receptor's source is a man aged 18 to 35 in good health. The CDR3 DNA sequence: TGTGCCAGCAGCTTAGCTTCCGGACAGCCCCAAGAGACCCAGTACTTC. Its translation is CASSLASGQPQETQYF.